This T cell receptor (beta chain) is from a study of CD8 T cells in ankylosing spondylitis. Study conclusions and caveats: CD8+ by phenotype, disease-linked clones were relatively rare in peripheral blood. Enrichment of disease-linked clones was reportedly significant in matched ankylosing spondylitis synovial fluid. Ankylosing spondylitis blood seemed to carry a telltale TCR beta motif made of several highly homologous variants.

Libraries for TCR beta were made by quantitative 5'-RACE with molecular barcodes. TCRdb re-called the 5' RACE reads with MiXCR, one entry per CDR3 protein. The table lists approximately 42,000 distinct CDR3 sequences, about 4% of them singletons. This clonotype was found many times. Antigen: not known. CDR1 is SGDLS, CDR2 YYNGEE, per germline. CDR3 length: 17 residues. Trimming shortened V by 0 bases and J by 1 base, and 16 bases separated the two germline ends. The chain employs TRBV9 and TRBJ2-5; D possibly corresponds to TRBD2 (6 bases). This clonotype originated in a female donor with ankylosing spondylitis or in good health (not recorded which). Sequences were obtained from blood, either unsorted or a sorted T cell fraction (not recorded which). The CDR3 reads CASSVGGGGWTQETQYF. Written as DNA, the CDR3 is TGTGCCAGCAGCGTAGGTGGGGGAGGTTGGACCCAAGAGACCCAGTACTTC.